This T cell receptor (beta chain) is from a study of vaccination effects on CD4 cells after COVID-19. Ahead of sequencing, the ViraFEST assay grew antigen-specific CD4+ T cells using viral peptide pools. With 9 to 11 days of culture completed, CD4+ T cells were isolated. Prior SARS-CoV-2 infection was absent in the vaccine recipients, as shown by negative nucleocapsid antibodies. Each well held approximately 1.8 million PBMC cultured with 7.5 to 10 ug/ml peptides and 8 to 10 IU/ml IL-2. Cells had half their medium changed to IL-2 medium on days 3 and 7. Concerning this clone itself: Antigen: not known.

Libraries were prepared by immunoSEQ multiplex PCR; TCRdb keeps only in-frame clonotypes and omits some of them. The sample has tens of thousands of clones, approximately 72% seen once; the top ten hold around 3%. Germline CDR1 and CDR2: MNHEY and SVGEGT. V lost 2 bases to trimming and J lost 1 base, with 11 bases between them. CDR3 size: 15 residues. Sample: CD4+ T cells from PBMCs cultured with HCoV-NL63 spike peptides, taken before COVID-19 vaccination. The chain couples TRBV6-2 or TRBV6-3 to TRBJ2-5, with D hard to call. The source of this sequence is a human donor who received a COVID-19 vaccine. The chain's CDR3 is CASSYPSLGQETQYF. The CDR3 bases are TGTGCCAGCAGTTACCCCAGCTTGGGCCAAGAGACCCAGTACTTC.